The rows below give T cell receptor beta chains drawn from one sample of a study of blood T cell repertoires in COVID-19. Sequencing was performed with immunoSEQ multiplex PCR; in TCRdb, only in-frame clones are kept and a portion is missing. The table includes around 90,000 clones, about 91% detected once. Sequencing was done on a sample of peripheral blood. Receptors originate from a man between 45 and 60 years old with COVID-19, enrolled during active disease. CDR3s include the opening cysteine and the closing phenylalanine or tryptophan. The order of the fields is D gene, clone size, V gene, J gene, CDR3 DNA, CDR3 protein. The D gene is left open where the match is weak. Only part of the rows carry a size: once, few, many, or a class if the clone is expanded.

d_gene: .
abundance: .
v_gene: TRBV4-3
j_gene: TRBJ2-2
CDR3nt: TGCGCCAGCAGCCAAGTAGTAGGAGGGCCGAACACCGGGGAGCTGTTTTTT
CDR3aa: CASSQVVGGPNTGELFF

d_gene: TRBD1
abundance: few
v_gene: TRBV25-1
j_gene: TRBJ1-6
CDR3nt: TGTGCCAGCAGGAGACAGGGGAATTCACCCCTCCACTTT
CDR3aa: CASRRQGNSPLHF

d_gene: .
abundance: .
v_gene: TRBV18
j_gene: TRBJ1-5
CDR3nt: TGTGCCAGCTCCGCGGGGCCCAATCAGCCCCAGCATTTT
CDR3aa: CASSAGPNQPQHF

d_gene: .
abundance: .
v_gene: TRBV9
j_gene: TRBJ2-1
CDR3nt: TGTGCCAGCAGCGTCCTAGGGGGCTCCTACAATGAGCAGTTCTTC
CDR3aa: CASSVLGGSYNEQFF

d_gene: TRBD1
abundance: .
v_gene: TRBV6-6
j_gene: TRBJ1-4
CDR3nt: TGTGCCAGCGCCGGGACAGGGAATGAAAAACTGTTTTTT
CDR3aa: CASAGTGNEKLFF

d_gene: .
abundance: .
v_gene: TRBV4-3
j_gene: TRBJ1-5
CDR3nt: TGCGCCAGCAGCCAAGACAGATTGATCAATCAGCCCCAGCATTTT
CDR3aa: CASSQDRLINQPQHF

d_gene: .
abundance: .
v_gene: TRBV30
j_gene: TRBJ1-1
CDR3nt: TGTGCCTGGCCCTGGCAGAACACTGAAGCTTTCTTT
CDR3aa: CAWPWQNTEAFF

d_gene: .
abundance: .
v_gene: TRBV6-4
j_gene: TRBJ1-5
CDR3nt: TGTGCCAGCAGTAAGGATATCGAGGGCAATCAGCCCCAGCATTTT
CDR3aa: CASSKDIEGNQPQHF

d_gene: TRBD1
abundance: .
v_gene: TRBV7-9
j_gene: TRBJ1-5
CDR3nt: TGTGCCAGCAGCTTAGCTGAGGGGGCCAGTCAGCCCCAGCATTTT
CDR3aa: CASSLAEGASQPQHF

d_gene: .
abundance: .
v_gene: TRBV5-6
j_gene: TRBJ2-1
CDR3nt: TGTGCCAGCAGCTTGGCCGGAGCACCGACTAATGAGCAGTTCTTC
CDR3aa: CASSLAGAPTNEQFF

d_gene: TRBD1
abundance: .
v_gene: TRBV19
j_gene: TRBJ1-2
CDR3nt: TGTGCCAGCCGACAGGGGTTGAGCTATGGCTACACCTTC
CDR3aa: CASRQGLSYGYTF

d_gene: .
abundance: once
v_gene: TRBV5-4
j_gene: TRBJ2-2
CDR3nt: TGTGCCAGCAGCTTGGAACTCACCACCGGGGAGCTGTTTTTT
CDR3aa: CASSLELTTGELFF

d_gene: TRBD1
abundance: once
v_gene: TRBV7-2
j_gene: TRBJ1-2
CDR3nt: TGTGCCAGCAGCCCCTGGCCGGGACAGTCCTATGGCTACACCTTC
CDR3aa: CASSPWPGQSYGYTF

d_gene: .
abundance: once
v_gene: TRBV6-5
j_gene: TRBJ1-1
CDR3nt: TGTGCCAGCAGTCAGGGAACTGAAGCTTTCTTT
CDR3aa: CASSQGTEAFF

d_gene: .
abundance: few
v_gene: TRBV5-6
j_gene: TRBJ2-1
CDR3nt: TGTGCCAGCACCCTGGGGGCGGCGAACAATGAGCAGTTCTTC
CDR3aa: CASTLGAANNEQFF

d_gene: TRBD1
abundance: .
v_gene: TRBV6-2/TRBV6-3
j_gene: TRBJ2-3
CDR3nt: TGTGCCAGCAGTTACTCCGGGTGGTCGGGCCAGGGGGCCTCAGATACGCAGTATTTT
CDR3aa: CASSYSGWSGQGASDTQYF

d_gene: .
abundance: once
v_gene: TRBV3-1/TRBV3-2
j_gene: TRBJ2-1
CDR3nt: TGTGCCAGCAGCCCGAGGGTCCGGGGTGGAGGCGAGCAGTTCTTC
CDR3aa: CASSPRVRGGGEQFF

d_gene: .
abundance: .
v_gene: TRBV14
j_gene: TRBJ2-5
CDR3nt: TGTGCCAGCAGCCAAGTCGTCCAGGGGACCCAGTACTTC
CDR3aa: CASSQVVQGTQYF

d_gene: TRBD1
abundance: .
v_gene: TRBV18
j_gene: TRBJ1-5
CDR3nt: TGTGCCAGCTTCCACGACAGGGGTCAGCCCCAGCATTTT
CDR3aa: CASFHDRGQPQHF

d_gene: TRBD1
abundance: .
v_gene: TRBV19
j_gene: TRBJ1-5
CDR3nt: TGTGCCAGCGACAGGGTGAGCAATCAGCCCCAGCATTTT
CDR3aa: CASDRVSNQPQHF

d_gene: TRBD1
abundance: .
v_gene: TRBV29-1
j_gene: TRBJ2-1
CDR3nt: TGCGTCGGGACAGGAACTGAGCAGTTCTTC
CDR3aa: CVGTGTEQFF

d_gene: .
abundance: .
v_gene: TRBV5-5
j_gene: TRBJ1-5
CDR3nt: TGTGCCAGCAGCCGATCCGGACAGTCTAATCAGCCCCAGCATTTT
CDR3aa: CASSRSGQSNQPQHF

d_gene: .
abundance: .
v_gene: TRBV7-8
j_gene: TRBJ2-7
CDR3nt: TGTGCCAGCAGCTCTTGGGGAGGTGATGAATACTCCTACGAGCAGTACTTC
CDR3aa: CASSSWGGDEYSYEQYF

d_gene: TRBD1
abundance: .
v_gene: TRBV2
j_gene: TRBJ2-2
CDR3nt: TGTGCCAGCAGGGGGACAGGATACACCGGGGAGCTGTTTTTT
CDR3aa: CASRGTGYTGELFF

d_gene: TRBD2
abundance: .
v_gene: TRBV4-3
j_gene: TRBJ2-1
CDR3nt: TGCGCCAGCAGCCAAGAACGGGGGGGGTTATACAATGAGCAGTTCTTC
CDR3aa: CASSQERGGLYNEQFF

d_gene: TRBD1
abundance: .
v_gene: TRBV5-4
j_gene: TRBJ2-3
CDR3nt: TGTGCCAGCAGCTTGGTCGACAGGGGGGGTCCAGATACGCAGTATTTT
CDR3aa: CASSLVDRGGPDTQYF

d_gene: .
abundance: .
v_gene: TRBV3-1/TRBV3-2
j_gene: TRBJ2-7
CDR3nt: TGTGCCAGCAGCCAAGTAGGACAATATTCCTACGAGCAGTACTTC
CDR3aa: CASSQVGQYSYEQYF

d_gene: .
abundance: few
v_gene: TRBV18
j_gene: TRBJ1-4
CDR3nt: TGTGCCAGCTCACCAAGGGACAAGTCTCAACTGTTTTTT
CDR3aa: CASSPRDKSQLFF

d_gene: .
abundance: few
v_gene: TRBV11-2
j_gene: TRBJ2-7
CDR3nt: TGTGCCAGCAGCTTAGGACAGACCTACGAGCAGTACTTC
CDR3aa: CASSLGQTYEQYF

d_gene: TRBD1
abundance: .
v_gene: TRBV7-8
j_gene: TRBJ1-1
CDR3nt: TGTGCCAGCAGCTTACTTTCAGGGGGCGCCGAAGCTTTCTTT
CDR3aa: CASSLLSGGAEAFF

d_gene: .
abundance: .
v_gene: TRBV5-1
j_gene: TRBJ1-6
CDR3nt: TGCGCCAGCAGCTTGGAGCCTGATAATTCACCCCTCCACTTT
CDR3aa: CASSLEPDNSPLHF

d_gene: TRBD1
abundance: .
v_gene: TRBV2
j_gene: TRBJ1-1
CDR3nt: TGTGCCAGCAGGGCAAGGACAGGAGGGAACACTGAAGCTTTCTTT
CDR3aa: CASRARTGGNTEAFF

d_gene: .
abundance: .
v_gene: TRBV10-3
j_gene: TRBJ1-1
CDR3nt: TGTGCCATCAAAGAGCAGGTGGACACTGAAGCTTTCTTT
CDR3aa: CAIKEQVDTEAFF

d_gene: .
abundance: .
v_gene: TRBV13
j_gene: TRBJ1-5
CDR3nt: TGTGCCAGCAGCTTATACCCGCGGGAGGGCGTAAACCAGCCCCAGCATTTT
CDR3aa: CASSLYPREGVNQPQHF

d_gene: .
abundance: .
v_gene: TRBV2
j_gene: TRBJ1-6
CDR3nt: TGTGCCAGCAGGGAGGGGCCGGGGTTTAATTCACCCCTCCACTTT
CDR3aa: CASREGPGFNSPLHF

d_gene: .
abundance: .
v_gene: TRBV10-3
j_gene: TRBJ2-1
CDR3nt: TGTGCCATCAGTGAGCTGGCGGGGAGCTCCTACAATGAGCAGTTCTTC
CDR3aa: CAISELAGSSYNEQFF

d_gene: TRBD2
abundance: .
v_gene: TRBV2
j_gene: TRBJ2-1
CDR3nt: TGTGCCAGCACTGAAGGGACTAGCTCTAATGAGCAGTTCTTC
CDR3aa: CASTEGTSSNEQFF

d_gene: .
abundance: .
v_gene: TRBV21-1
j_gene: TRBJ2-4
CDR3nt: TGTGCCAGCAGCAAAGCTAGGGGGCCGAACATTCAGTACTTC
CDR3aa: CASSKARGPNIQYF

d_gene: TRBD1
abundance: .
v_gene: TRBV15
j_gene: TRBJ1-4
CDR3nt: TGTGCCACCAGCGGACGGGACAGCAATGAAAAACTGTTTTTT
CDR3aa: CATSGRDSNEKLFF

d_gene: TRBD1
abundance: .
v_gene: TRBV29-1
j_gene: TRBJ1-2
CDR3nt: TGCAGCGTTGCCCCGGGACAGGGGGTTGGCTACACCTTC
CDR3aa: CSVAPGQGVGYTF

d_gene: TRBD1
abundance: once
v_gene: TRBV24-1
j_gene: TRBJ2-1
CDR3nt: TGTGCCACCAGTGATTTCCCGACAGGGAAAGGGTCCTACAATGAGCAGTTCTTC
CDR3aa: CATSDFPTGKGSYNEQFF

d_gene: .
abundance: few
v_gene: TRBV7-3
j_gene: TRBJ1-1
CDR3nt: TGTGCCAGCAGCTTTGGCAGGTACACTGAAGCTTTCTTT
CDR3aa: CASSFGRYTEAFF

d_gene: TRBD2
abundance: .
v_gene: TRBV27
j_gene: TRBJ2-3
CDR3nt: TGTGCCAGCAGTTCTCGGACTAGCGGGGCAGCAGATACGCAGTATTTT
CDR3aa: CASSSRTSGAADTQYF

d_gene: .
abundance: .
v_gene: TRBV7-3
j_gene: TRBJ1-4
CDR3nt: TGTGCCAGCAGCTTCTTCCCCCGGGCAACTAATGAAAAACTGTTTTTT
CDR3aa: CASSFFPRATNEKLFF

d_gene: .
abundance: .
v_gene: TRBV3-1/TRBV3-2
j_gene: TRBJ1-1
CDR3nt: TGTGCCAGCAGCCAAGCGGGACACCAGAACACTGAAGCTTTCTTT
CDR3aa: CASSQAGHQNTEAFF

d_gene: .
abundance: .
v_gene: TRBV7-2
j_gene: TRBJ1-1
CDR3nt: TGTGCCAGCAGCTTAGTTGGGGGGTACCTGAACACTGAAGCTTTCTTT
CDR3aa: CASSLVGGYLNTEAFF

d_gene: TRBD1
abundance: .
v_gene: TRBV30
j_gene: TRBJ1-3
CDR3nt: TGTGCCTGGAGTCTTAAGGGGGCATATGGAAACACCATATATTTT
CDR3aa: CAWSLKGAYGNTIYF

d_gene: .
abundance: once
v_gene: TRBV7-9
j_gene: TRBJ2-3
CDR3nt: TGTGCCAGCAGCTTTACAGAATGGTCACCAGATACGCAGTATTTT
CDR3aa: CASSFTEWSPDTQYF

d_gene: .
abundance: .
v_gene: TRBV6-6
j_gene: TRBJ1-4
CDR3nt: TGTGCCAGCAATTTAGGGGGGGATCATGAAAAACTGTTTTTT
CDR3aa: CASNLGGDHEKLFF

d_gene: TRBD1
abundance: .
v_gene: TRBV6-1
j_gene: TRBJ1-5
CDR3nt: TGTGCCAGCATTTATGGGGGACAGGGTTCTCAGCCCCAGCATTTT
CDR3aa: CASIYGGQGSQPQHF

d_gene: TRBD1
abundance: .
v_gene: TRBV5-4
j_gene: TRBJ2-4
CDR3nt: TGTGCCAGCAGCGACAGGGGCGATAGCAAAAACATTCAGTACTTC
CDR3aa: CASSDRGDSKNIQYF

d_gene: .
abundance: .
v_gene: TRBV6-1
j_gene: TRBJ2-7
CDR3nt: TGTGCCAGCAGTGAGTCGCGGTACGAGCAGTACTTC
CDR3aa: CASSESRYEQYF

d_gene: .
abundance: .
v_gene: TRBV15
j_gene: TRBJ1-5
CDR3nt: TGTGCCACCAGCAGAGACAGGGCCCAGGAGAATAGCAATCAGCCCCAGCATTTT
CDR3aa: CATSRDRAQENSNQPQHF